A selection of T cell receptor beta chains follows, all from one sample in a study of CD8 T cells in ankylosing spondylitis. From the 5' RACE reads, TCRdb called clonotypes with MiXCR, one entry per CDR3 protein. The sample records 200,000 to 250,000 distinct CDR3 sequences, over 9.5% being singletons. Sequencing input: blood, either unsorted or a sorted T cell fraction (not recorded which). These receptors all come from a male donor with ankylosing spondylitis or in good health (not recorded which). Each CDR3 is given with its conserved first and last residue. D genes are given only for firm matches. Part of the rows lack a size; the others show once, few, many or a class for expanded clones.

cdr3_aa: CASSPMGSGELFF; cdr3_nt: TGCGCCAGCAGCCCGATGGGGTCCGGGGAGCTGTTTTTT; d_call: .; cdr3_length: 13; clone_size: many; v_call: TRBV5-1; j_call: TRBJ2-2
cdr3_aa: CATSDSRETQYF; cdr3_nt: TGTGCCACCAGTGATTCCCGCGAGACCCAGTACTTC; d_call: .; cdr3_length: 12; clone_size: many; v_call: TRBV24-1; j_call: TRBJ2-5
cdr3_aa: CASSLQGGNTGELFF; cdr3_nt: TGTGCCAGCAGCCTGCAGGGGGGGAACACCGGGGAGCTGTTTTTT; d_call: .; cdr3_length: 15; clone_size: .; v_call: TRBV7-3; j_call: TRBJ2-2
cdr3_aa: CASSLKEGGTYEQYF; cdr3_nt: TGTGCCAGCAGCTTAAAGGAGGGGGGAACCTACGAGCAGTACTTC; d_call: .; cdr3_length: 15; clone_size: .; v_call: TRBV7-9; j_call: TRBJ2-7
cdr3_aa: CASSGETGSKETQYF; cdr3_nt: TGTGCTAGCAGCGGGGAGACAGGGTCTAAAGAGACCCAGTACTTC; d_call: .; cdr3_length: 15; clone_size: few; v_call: TRBV7-7; j_call: TRBJ2-5
cdr3_aa: CASSFGGQSTGELFF; cdr3_nt: TGTGCCAGCAGTTTTGGGGGCCAGAGCACCGGGGAGCTGTTTTTT; d_call: .; cdr3_length: 15; clone_size: .; v_call: TRBV12-3/TRBV12-4; j_call: TRBJ2-2
cdr3_aa: CASSLVSGDPSTDTQYF; cdr3_nt: TGCGCCAGCAGCTTGGTGTCCGGGGACCCTAGCACAGATACGCAGTATTTT; d_call: .; cdr3_length: 17; clone_size: many; v_call: TRBV5-1; j_call: TRBJ2-3
cdr3_aa: CASSQGGAGWLEQYF; cdr3_nt: TGTGCCAGCAGCCAAGGAGGGGCAGGGTGGCTCGAGCAGTACTTC; d_call: .; cdr3_length: 15; clone_size: .; v_call: TRBV3-1; j_call: TRBJ2-7
cdr3_aa: CASSLEQGNTGELFF; cdr3_nt: TGTGCCAGCAGCTTAGAACAGGGGAACACCGGGGAGCTGTTTTTT; d_call: .; cdr3_length: 15; clone_size: many; v_call: TRBV11-2; j_call: TRBJ2-2
cdr3_aa: CSAARSNQPQHF; cdr3_nt: TGCAGTGCTGCCCGTAGCAATCAGCCCCAGCATTTT; d_call: .; cdr3_length: 12; clone_size: many; v_call: TRBV20-1; j_call: TRBJ1-5
cdr3_aa: CASSPNRDMRLEFF; cdr3_nt: TGTGCCAGCAGTCCTAACAGGGACATGCGCCTGGAGTTCTTC; d_call: .; cdr3_length: 14; clone_size: many; v_call: TRBV3-1; j_call: TRBJ2-1
cdr3_aa: CASSRRQGAVETQYF; cdr3_nt: TGTGCCAGCAGTCGTAGACAGGGGGCAGTGGAGACCCAGTACTTC; d_call: TRBD1; cdr3_length: 15; clone_size: few; v_call: TRBV7-9; j_call: TRBJ2-5
cdr3_aa: CASTGQASGYTF; cdr3_nt: TGTGCCAGCACGGGTCAGGCGAGTGGCTACACCTTC; d_call: .; cdr3_length: 12; clone_size: .; v_call: TRBV6-5; j_call: TRBJ1-2
cdr3_aa: CASSEDRGYNSPLHF; cdr3_nt: TGTGCCAGCAGTGAGGACAGGGGGTATAATTCACCCCTCCACTTT; d_call: TRBD1; cdr3_length: 15; clone_size: many; v_call: TRBV12-3/TRBV12-4; j_call: TRBJ1-6
cdr3_aa: CASSLPRDYATVF; cdr3_nt: TGTGCCAGCAGTTTACCCCGGGACTACGCTACGGTCTTC; d_call: TRBD2; cdr3_length: 13; clone_size: .; v_call: TRBV28; j_call: TRBJ2-1
cdr3_aa: CASSLEAAGSTDTQYF; cdr3_nt: TGCGCCAGCAGCTTGGAGGCTGCGGGGAGCACAGATACGCAGTATTTT; d_call: .; cdr3_length: 16; clone_size: .; v_call: TRBV5-1; j_call: TRBJ2-3